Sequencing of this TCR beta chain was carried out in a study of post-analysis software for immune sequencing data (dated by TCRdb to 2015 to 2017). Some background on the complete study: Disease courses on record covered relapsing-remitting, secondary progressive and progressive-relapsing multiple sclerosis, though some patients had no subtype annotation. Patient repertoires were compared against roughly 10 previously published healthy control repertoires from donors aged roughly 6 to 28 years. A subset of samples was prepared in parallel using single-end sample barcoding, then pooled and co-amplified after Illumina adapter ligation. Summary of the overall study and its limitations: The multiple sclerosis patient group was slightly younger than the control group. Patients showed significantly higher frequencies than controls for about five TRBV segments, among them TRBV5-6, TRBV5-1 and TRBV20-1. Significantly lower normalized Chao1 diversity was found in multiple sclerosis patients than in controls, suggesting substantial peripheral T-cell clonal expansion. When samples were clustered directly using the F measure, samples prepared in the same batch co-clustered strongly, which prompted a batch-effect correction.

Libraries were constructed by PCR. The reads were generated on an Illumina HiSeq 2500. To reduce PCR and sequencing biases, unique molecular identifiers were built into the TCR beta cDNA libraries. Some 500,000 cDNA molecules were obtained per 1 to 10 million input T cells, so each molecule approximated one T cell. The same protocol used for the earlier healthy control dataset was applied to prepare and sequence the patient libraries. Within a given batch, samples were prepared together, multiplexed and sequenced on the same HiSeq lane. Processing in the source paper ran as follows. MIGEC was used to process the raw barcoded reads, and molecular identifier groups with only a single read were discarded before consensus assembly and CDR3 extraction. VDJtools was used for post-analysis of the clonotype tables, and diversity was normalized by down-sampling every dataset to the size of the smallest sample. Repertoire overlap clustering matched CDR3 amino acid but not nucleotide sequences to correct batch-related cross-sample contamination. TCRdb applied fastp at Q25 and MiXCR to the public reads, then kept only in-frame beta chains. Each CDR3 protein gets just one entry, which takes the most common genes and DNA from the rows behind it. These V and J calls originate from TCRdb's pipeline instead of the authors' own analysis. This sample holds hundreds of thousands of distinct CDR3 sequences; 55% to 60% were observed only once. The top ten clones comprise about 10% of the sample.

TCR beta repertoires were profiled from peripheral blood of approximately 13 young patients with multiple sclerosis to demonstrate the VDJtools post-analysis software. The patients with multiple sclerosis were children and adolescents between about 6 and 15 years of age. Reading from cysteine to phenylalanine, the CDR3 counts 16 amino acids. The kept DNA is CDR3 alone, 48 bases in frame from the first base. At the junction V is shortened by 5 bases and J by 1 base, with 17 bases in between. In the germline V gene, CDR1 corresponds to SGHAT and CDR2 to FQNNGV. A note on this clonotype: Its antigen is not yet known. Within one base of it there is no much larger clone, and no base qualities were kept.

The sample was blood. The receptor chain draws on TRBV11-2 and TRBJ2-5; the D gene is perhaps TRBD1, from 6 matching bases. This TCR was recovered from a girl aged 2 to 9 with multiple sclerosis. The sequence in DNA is TGTGCCAGCAGCGTTACTTTGACAGGAGCCCAAGAGACCCAGTACTTC. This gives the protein CASSVTLTGAQETQYF. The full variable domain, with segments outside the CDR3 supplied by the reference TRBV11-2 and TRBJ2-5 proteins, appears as EAGVAQSPRYKIIEKRQSVAFWCNPISGHATLYWYQQILGQGPKLLIQFQNNGVVDDSQLPKDRFSAERLKGVDSTLKIQPAKLEDSAVYLCASSVTLTGAQETQYFGPGTRLLVL.